Presented here are 11 T cell receptor beta chains from one specimen sequenced in a study of cytomegalovirus exposure and HLA in healthy donors. The PCR used 60 Vbeta and 13 Jbeta primers. Clones were sequenced by immunoSEQ multiplex PCR, and TCRdb holds only the in-frame ones, with some missing. The sample shows roughly 150,000 clones, nearly 70% of them seen only once. The sequencing sample was made of PBMCs. The receptors derive from a man aged 25-45 years in good health and CMV-seropositive.

This clone was detected a few times. The genes are TRBV7-9 and TRBJ1-1; no definite D call. The CDR3 loop spans 13 amino acids. Germline V lookup: CDR1 SEHNR, CDR2 FQNEAQ (reference sequence). Deletions cut 3 bases from V and 1 base from J, with 6 bases between. In nucleotides, the CDR3 is TGTGCCAGCAGCTTTCCGGGGAACACTGAAGCTTTCTTT. Protein product: CASSFPGNTEAFF.

This clone has just one count. The V and J genes are TRBV27 and TRBJ2-1, with 10 bases identical to TRBD2. J gave up 2 bases and V 3 bases, and 1 base lay outside the gene matches. The CDR3 totals 15 residues. From germline, CDR1 is MNHEY and CDR2 SMNVEV (reference sequence). As DNA, the CDR3 is TGTGCCAGCAGTTTGGGACTAGCGCCCTACAATGAGCAGTTCTTC. This translates into CASSLGLAPYNEQFF.

The chain couples TRBV12-5 to TRBJ1-6; TRBD1 matches 9 bases. Germline values: CDR1 LGHNT, CDR2 FRNRAP. CDR3 length equals 17 residues. Trimming cost V 7 bases and J 0 bases; bases outside gene matches: 7. CDR3: CASARDRDLSYNSPLHF. The DNA for the CDR3 is TGTGCTAGTGCGAGGGACAGGGACCTCTCCTATAATTCACCCCTCCACTTT. The variable domain in full, completed from reference TRBV12-5 and TRBJ1-6, reads DARVTQTPRHKVTEMGQEVTMRCQPILGHNTVFWYRQTMMQGLELLAYFRNRAPLDDSGMPKDRFSAEMPDATLATLKIQPSEPRDSAVYFCASARDRDLSYNSPLHFGNGTRLTVT.

J is TRBJ2-6 and V is TRBV27, with D possibly being TRBD1 (8 bases). The CDR3 contains 18 residues. The ends were cut back, 5 bases at V and 0 bases at J, with 17 bases in the middle. Germline CDR1 and CDR2: MNHEY and SMNVEV (reference sequence). CDR3 region: CASSTTGEGTSGANVLTF. CDR3 nucleotide sequence: TGTGCCAGCAGTACGACAGGGGAGGGGACCTCTGGGGCCAACGTCCTGACTTTC.

The chain couples TRBV6-4 to TRBJ2-3, with 11 bases lining up with TRBD1. This CDR3 spans 16 amino acids. The J segment lost 6 bases and the V segment lost 3 bases, leaving 8 bases of the junction unmatched. Germline CDR1 and CDR2: MRHNA and SNTAGT. The CDR3 nucleotides are TGTGCCAGCAGTGAACCGGGACAGGGGGTAAGTGATACGCAGTATTTT. Amino acids: CASSEPGQGVSDTQYF.

The chain uses TRBV7-9 and TRBJ1-1; weak D call: TRBD1 (5 bases). V lost 5 bases, J lost 5 bases, and 12 bases lay in between. In germline, CDR1 is SEHNR, CDR2 FQNEAQ (reference sequence). CDR3 length: 13 amino acids. CDR3: CASSPRGGTEAFF. The DNA for the CDR3 is TGTGCCAGCAGCCCAAGGGGAGGAACTGAAGCTTTCTTT.

The rearrangement links TRBV30 to TRBJ1-4, with 9 positions matching TRBD1. The germline CDR1 and CDR2 sequences are GTSNPN and SVGIG (reference sequence). The trim removed 4 bases at V and 7 bases at J, leaving 4 bases unmatched. CDR3 length equals 13 residues. CDR3 loop: CAWTRDRAEKLFF. The CDR3 DNA reads as TGTGCCTGGACCAGGGACAGGGCTGAAAAACTGTTTTTT.

The genes are TRBV5-1 and TRBJ2-5, with 7 positions matching TRBD1. CDR1 and CDR2 from the germline V gene are SGHRS and YFSETQ. The CDR3 runs 13 residues. V was clipped by 4 bases and J by 4 bases; unmatched bases: 4. CDR3 sequence: CASSPRGSETQYF. Here the CDR3 DNA reads TGCGCCAGCAGCCCCAGGGGGTCAGAGACCCAGTACTTC.

This chain joins TRBV7-9 and TRBJ2-1; D call uncertain. V was cut by 5 bases and J by 10 bases, with 9 bases left in between. The CDR3 has 11 residues. Looked up from germline, CDR1 is SEHNR and CDR2 is FQNEAQ (reference sequence). This CDR3 reads CASSLSSEQFF. The CDR3 nucleotides read TGTGCCAGCAGCCTTTCGTCGGAGCAGTTCTTC. The entire variable domain, with the rest obtained from reference TRBV7-9 and TRBJ2-1, is as follows: DTGVSQNPRHKITKRGQNVTFRCDPISEHNRLYWYRQTLGQGPEFLTYFQNEAQLEKSRLLSDRFSAERPKGSFSTLEIQRTEQGDSAMYLCASSLSSEQFFGPGTRLTVL.

J is TRBJ2-1 and V is TRBV27; 8 nucleotides match TRBD1. The CDR3 covers 15 residues. Germline CDR1 MNHEY, CDR2 SMNVEV (reference sequence). The V and J ends lost 4 bases and 8 bases, in that order; junction bases with no gene match: 10. CDR3 coding DNA: TGTGCCAGCAGTTCCGATGACAGGGGTCGTGATGAGCAGTTCTTC. Protein sequence: CASSSDDRGRDEQFF.

V and J are TRBV5-4 and TRBJ1-1; 9 bases line up with TRBD1. Germline CDR1 reads SGHNT; CDR2 reads YYREEE (reference sequence). The CDR3 runs to 14 residues. J lost 2 bases, V lost 4 bases, and 3 bases had no gene match. This chain's CDR3 is CASSKTGGNTEAFF. In nucleotides, the CDR3 is TGTGCCAGCAGCAAGACAGGGGGAAACACTGAAGCTTTCTTT.